Each of the 20 T cell receptor beta chains below was sequenced from the same sample in a study of technical replicates of blood from a few donors. Sequenced by immunoSEQ multiplex PCR; TCRdb stores in-frame clones only, minus some. The sample has about 70,000 clones; about 95% are singletons. The sample was T cells isolated from PBMCs. Source of these receptors: a human donor in good health.

The genes are TRBV5-1 and TRBJ1-2; tentative D call: TRBD1 (5 bases). Between the trimmed V and J ends, which lost 0 bases and 6 bases, there was a span of 9 bases. The CDR3 runs to 13 residues. Germline values: CDR1 SGHRS, CDR2 YFSETQ. The CDR3 protein is CASSLARQNGYTF. The CDR3 DNA reads as TGCGCCAGCAGCTTGGCCCGACAGAATGGCTACACCTTC.

The chain employs TRBV5-8 and TRBJ1-4, with 7 positions matching TRBD1. The CDR3 extends over 14 amino acids. Germline trimming cut 4 bases from V and 5 bases from J; bases unmatched to any gene: 5. In germline, CDR1 is SGHTS, CDR2 YDEGEE. CDR3: CASSPGQTNEKLFF. In DNA, the CDR3 is TGTGCCAGCAGCCCGGGACAGACGAATGAAAAACTGTTTTTT.

V and J are TRBV5-4 and TRBJ1-2; TRBD1 agrees at 10 bases. The CDR3 is 15 amino acids. Germline V gene sequence: CDR1 SGHNT, CDR2 YYREEE (reference sequence). V trimming: 6 bases; J trimming: 5 bases; junction bases outside the gene matches: 10. The CDR3 DNA is TGTGCCAGCACCGATTGGGACAGGGGTGAATATGGCTACACCTTC. The encoded protein is CASTDWDRGEYGYTF.

J is TRBJ2-3 and V is TRBV10-3, with 9 positions matching TRBD2. Germline CDR1 ENHRY, CDR2 SYGVKD. V was pared by 2 bases and J by 2 bases, with 8 bases of the junction left unmatched. The CDR3 is 17 residues long. CDR3 sequence reads: CAISEGAGGRDTDTQYF. DNA of the CDR3: TGTGCCATCAGTGAGGGAGCGGGGGGTCGGGACACAGATACGCAGTATTTT.

The chain is built from TRBV5-1 and TRBJ1-4; a possible D gene is TRBD1 (5 bases). The length of the CDR3 is 14 residues. Germline V CDR1 and CDR2: SGHRS, YFSETQ. V was shortened by 1 base and J by 5 bases, with 9 bases between the two germline ends. CDR3 in amino acids: CASSLQGPNEKLFF. CDR3 nucleotide sequence: TGCGCCAGCAGCTTGCAGGGCCCCAATGAAAAACTGTTTTTT.

This clone was counted only a few times. This sequence joins TRBV5-6 and TRBJ1-5; D unresolved. Trimming stripped 0 bases from V and 5 bases from J, with 3 bases between. The CDR3 spans 12 residues. Germline CDR1 reads SGHDT; CDR2 reads YYEEEE. The chain's CDR3 is CASSLVDQPQHF. CDR3 nucleotide sequence: TGTGCCAGCAGCTTGGTCGATCAGCCCCAGCATTTT. Full variable domain (remainder filled in from reference TRBV5-6 and TRBJ1-5): DAGVTQSPTHLIKTRGQQVTLRCSPKSGHDTVSWYQQALGQGPQFIFQYYEEEERQRGNFPDRFSGHQFPNYSSELNVNALLLGDSALYLCASSLVDQPQHFGDGTRLSIL.

This clone appeared a single time. The chain couples TRBV29-1 to TRBJ2-1; the match to TRBD2 covers 13 bases. The V gene's germline CDR1 is SQVTM and CDR2 ANQGSEA. The CDR3 sequence is 14 residues long. Germline trimming cut 3 bases from V and 7 bases from J; bases unmatched to any gene: 3. This CDR3 reads CSVEGTSGTNEQFF. For the CDR3, the DNA is TGCAGCGTTGAGGGGACTAGCGGGACAAATGAGCAGTTCTTC.

The J gene is TRBJ1-4, the V gene TRBV4-1; no reliable D call. The CDR3 has 13 residues. The germline V gene has CDR1 MGHRA and CDR2 YSYEKL. Trimming shortened V by 2 bases and J by 6 bases, and 7 bases separated the two germline ends. CDR3 loop: CASSQWRYEKLFF. The CDR3 nucleotides read TGCGCCAGCAGCCAATGGAGGTATGAAAAACTGTTTTTT.

For this clone: At one boundary the junction diverges from the germline segment, which might be a read error. This chain joins TRBV15 and TRBJ2-1; 12 nucleotides align to TRBD2. This CDR3 region has 15 residues. Germline CDR1 and CDR2: LNHNV and YYDKDF (reference sequence). CDR3 in DNA: TGTGCCACCAGCAGAGATACGACTAGCGGGGGTTCTGCGATCTTC. It translates to CATSRDTTSGGSAIF. Full variable domain (outside the CDR3, taken from reference TRBV15 and TRBJ2-1): DAMVIQNPRYQVTQFGKPVTLSCSQTLNHNVMYWYQQKSSQAPKLLFHYYDKDFNNEADTPDNFQSRRPNTSFCFLDIRSPGLGDTAMYLCATSRDTTSGGSAIFGPGTRLTVL.

The table lists this clone with a count of one. The chain has TRBV15 and TRBJ1-5; D gene uncertain. The length of the CDR3 is 12 residues. V gave up 9 bases and J gave up 7 bases, with 13 bases separating them. CDR1 and CDR2 from the germline V gene are LNHNV and YYDKDF (reference sequence). DNA for the CDR3: TGTGCCACTCAGGTTGAGGGACAGCCCCAGCATTTT. Translating it yields CATQVEGQPQHF.

This chain connects TRBV2 to TRBJ2-4; the match to TRBD1 covers 8 bases. CDR1 is SNHLY and CDR2 is FYNNEI in the germline V gene. The CDR3 is 15 residues long. With 5 bases clipped from V and 7 bases from J, the junction kept 10 bases outside the gene matches. CDR3 residues: CASSYDRGSVNIQYF. CDR3 nucleotides: TGTGCCAGCAGTTACGACAGGGGTTCCGTTAACATTCAGTACTTC.

V gene TRBV10-1 combines with J gene TRBJ2-2, with TRBD1 identical over 11 bases. The germline V gene has CDR1 WNHNN and CDR2 SYGVQD (reference sequence). The length of the CDR3 is 14 residues. The V segment lost 8 bases and the J segment 7 bases; nucleotides outside the gene matches: 6. CDR3 amino acids: CASPRTGGYGELFF. DNA of the CDR3: TGCGCCAGCCCAAGGACAGGGGGCTACGGGGAGCTGTTTTTT.

V is TRBV28 and J is TRBJ2-7; the match to TRBD2 covers 8 bases. The junction had 6 bases not matched to a gene; V was cut back by 8 bases and J by 3 bases. The CDR3 has 13 amino acids. Germline assignment: CDR1 MDHEN and CDR2 SYDVKM. The DNA of the CDR3 is TGTGCCAGCGGCGAGGGACTAGACTACGAGCAGTACTTC. Translated, it gives CASGEGLDYEQYF.

This clone was observed once. Here the CDR3 DNA reads TGTGCCAGCTCAATCAGGGGAAACCCCTCTGGGGCCAACGTCCTGACTTTC. It is translated as CASSIRGNPSGANVLTF. This rearrangement joins TRBV18 to TRBJ2-6, with D possibly matching TRBD1 (6 bases). The CDR3 loop spans 17 amino acids. Germline CDR1 is KGHSH and CDR2 is LQKENI. V was trimmed by 5 bases and J by 0 bases, leaving 14 bases between them.

This chain links TRBV7-9 with TRBJ2-7; 7 bases map to TRBD2. This CDR3 region has 17 residues. CDR1 is SEHNR and CDR2 is FQNEAQ in the germline V gene (reference sequence). J gave up 2 bases and V 3 bases, and 13 bases lay outside the gene matches. As DNA, the CDR3 is TGTGCCAGCAGCTTGGGGGGGACCGTAAGAAGGGCCTACGAGCAGTACTTC. Its protein is CASSLGGTVRRAYEQYF.

This clone was seen once. The chain links TRBV27 to TRBJ2-5; 14 bases match TRBD2. The trim removed 5 bases at V and 5 bases at J, leaving 4 bases unmatched. The CDR3 totals 15 residues. CDR1 is MNHEY, CDR2 SMNVEV, per germline (reference sequence). This CDR3 is CASSLGLAGVETQYF. The CDR3 DNA reads as TGTGCCAGCAGTCTGGGACTAGCGGGAGTGGAGACCCAGTACTTC.

The chain recombines TRBV5-1 with TRBJ1-3; 7 bases match TRBD1. CDR3 length: 18 residues. Germline trimming cut 0 bases from V and 0 bases from J; bases unmatched to any gene: 9. The germline gives CDR1 SGHRS, CDR2 YFSETQ. The CDR3 region has the DNA TGCGCCAGCAGCTTGGAGGGCCAGGGGGTGAGCTCTGGAAACACCATATATTTT. It specifies CASSLEGQGVSSGNTIYF.

The V and J genes are TRBV9 and TRBJ2-5; D unresolved. The V gene lost 0 bases and the J gene lost 4 bases, with 10 bases spanning the gap. The CDR3 extends over 14 amino acids. The germline V gene has CDR1 SGDLS and CDR2 YYNGEE. CDR3 DNA: TGTGCCAGCAGCGTAGGCGTGGCAGGAGAGACCCAGTACTTC. Translated, it gives CASSVGVAGETQYF.

The J gene is TRBJ2-5, the V gene TRBV5-4, with D perhaps TRBD1 (6 bases). V shed 3 bases and J shed 5 bases, with 8 bases lying between them. CDR3 length: 12 amino acids. Germline CDR1 is SGHNT and CDR2 is YYREEE (reference sequence). This CDR3 reads CASSSRGETQYF. Written as DNA, the CDR3 is TGTGCCAGCAGCTCTAGGGGGGAGACCCAGTACTTC.

The chain uses TRBV20-1 and TRBJ2-1, with TRBD2 as a possible D gene (5 bases). Trimming took 3 bases from V and 9 from J, leaving 9 bases between them. Germline values: CDR1 DFQATT, CDR2 SNEGSKA (reference sequence). The CDR3 loop spans 11 amino acids. CDR3 sequence reads: CSARDFGEQFF. Here the CDR3 DNA reads TGCAGTGCTAGGGACTTTGGTGAGCAGTTCTTC.